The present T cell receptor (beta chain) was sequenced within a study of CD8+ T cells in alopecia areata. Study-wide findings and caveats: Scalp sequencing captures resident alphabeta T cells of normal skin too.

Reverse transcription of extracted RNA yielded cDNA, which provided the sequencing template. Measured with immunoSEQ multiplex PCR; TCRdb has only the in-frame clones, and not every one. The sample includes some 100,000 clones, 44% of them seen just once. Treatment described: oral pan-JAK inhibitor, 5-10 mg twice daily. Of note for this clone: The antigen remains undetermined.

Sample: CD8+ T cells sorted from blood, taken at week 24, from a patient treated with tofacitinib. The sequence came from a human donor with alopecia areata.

This CDR3 is CASSLDSWGSSYEQYF. The CDR3 bases are TGTGCCAGCAGCTTAGATTCCTGGGGAAGCTCCTACGAGCAGTACTTC. The genes are TRBV7-2 and TRBJ2-7, with D hard to call. The germline gives CDR1 SGHTA, CDR2 FQGNSA. With 1 base removed from V and 0 bases from J, the gap between germline ends came to 13 bases. This CDR3 region has 16 residues.